The entry below gives a single T cell receptor (beta chain) sequence along with its context. The antigen this receptor binds is unknown. Base qualities are not at hand, and no much larger clone is one base apart. Each collaborating institution followed its own protocols to collect whole blood in K2EDTA tubes. For TCRbeta analysis, collaborator samples were shipped as frozen whole blood, as isolated PBMCs, or as DNA extracted from either sample type. TCRbeta CDR3 regions were amplified from genomic DNA using the immunoSEQ Assay, a bias-controlled multiplex PCR. The original pipeline was this. Within the assay, amplification of reference gene primers was used to estimate how many nucleated cells each sample contained. To quantify the absolute abundance of each unique TCRbeta CDR3 rearrangement, sequence reads were collapsed and filtered. For each sample, productive Simpson clonality was calculated as the square root of Simpson's diversity index across productive rearrangements. In its TCRdb copy, this immuneACCESS table keeps in-frame sequences only and misses some clones. Where compared with another copy, unresolved V genes explain less than half of these, and the others have no known cause. For V, J and clone size, that table is used; D and trimming come from the DNA. The sample table holds approximately 67,000 clones, of which around 88% were seen once. Of the sample, roughly a fifth falls within the top ten clones.

The sample is drawn from a study of blood T cell repertoires in COVID-19 (dated by TCRdb to the early 2020s). Describing the broader study: Collaborator samples came from the United States, Italy and Spain and covered acute and convalescent phases of COVID-19. The material from the prospective study consisted of cDNA or gDNA derived from T cells, B-cell-depleted T cells, or PBMCs. The dataset comprised deeply sampled blood TCRbeta repertoires from subjects exposed to, actively infected with, or recovered from COVID-19. The repertoires were released in a freely available public database meant as a resource for research on the immune response to SARS-CoV-2. Samples were obtained from the ongoing ImmuneRACE study (first 160 participants) and from 1,254 subjects provided by 6 global collaborators. The sample metadata nearly always contained a de-identified subject ID, COVID-19 status, age in years and sex. Where HLA class I and class II types were available, the types were taken from metadata supplied by the sample provider, not from assay-based typing.

Beyond this particular receptor, the publication reports: The quantity of clinical and demographic metadata differed by source and by participant and was supplied without curation.

The CDR3 measures 11 amino acids from cysteine to phenylalanine. The kept DNA is CDR3 alone, 33 bases in frame from the first base. From the germline V gene, CDR1 is SQVTM and CDR2 is ANQGSEA. V sheds 2 bases and J sheds 5 bases, leaving 6 bases between their ends. This TCR was recovered from an elderly woman with acute or convalescent COVID-19. The sample consisted of peripheral blood. The chain couples TRBV29-1 to TRBJ1-2; the D gene is not confidently resolved. The nucleotide sequence is given as TGCAGCGTTGAAACAGCTTATGGCTACACCTTC. It is translated as CSVETAYGYTF.